The 20 T cell receptor beta chains given below trace back to one sample, sequenced in a study of CD8+CD57+ T cells in acquired aplastic anemia (dated by TCRdb to the late 2010s). This sample was sequenced with an Illumina HiSeq 2000. Genomic DNA was used as template for profiling of TCR beta VDJ combinations and CDR3 sequences. TCRdb reworked the public reads: Q25 trimming with fastp, MiXCR clone assembly, productive beta chains retained. Identical CDR3 proteins give one entry, which carries the most common genes and DNA. The sample profile shows about 190,000 distinct CDR3 sequences; around half of them were found once. The ten most abundant clones make up approximately 16% of the sample. The source material was sorted CD4+, CD8+, or CD8+CD57+ T cells (not recorded which) from PBMCs. Source of these receptors: a human donor in good health, serving as a control.

This clonotype has at least ten counts. This chain links TRBV3-1 with TRBJ1-2; possibly TRBD1 for D (5 bases). Germline V gene lookup returns CDR1 LGHDT and CDR2 YNNKEL (reference sequence). V was cut by 2 bases and J by 8 bases, with 12 bases left in between. The CDR3 contains 13 residues. The CDR3 spells CASSQSARQGYTF. The DNA of the CDR3 is TGTGCCAGCAGCCAATCTGCCCGACAGGGCTACACCTTC.

Many counts were recorded for this clonotype. The chain combines TRBV28 with TRBJ1-1; D gene ambiguous. Germline CDR1 MDHEN, CDR2 SYDVKM. V lost 3 bases to trimming and J lost 5 bases, with 13 bases between them. CDR3 length equals 14 residues. CDR3 residues: CASSFSGIRTEAFF. For the CDR3, the DNA is TGTGCCAGCAGTTTCAGCGGTATTAGGACTGAAGCTTTCTTT.

Remarks on this clonotype: A much larger clone differs by one base, so this may be a read error. The V call is TRBV28, the J call TRBJ1-1, with D possibly matching TRBD1 (6 bases). The CDR3 covers 13 residues. CDR1 MDHEN and CDR2 SYDVKM come from the germline V gene. The CDR3 protein is CASILGQGRGAYF. The CDR3 DNA sequence: TGTGCCAGCATCCTAGGGCAGGGACGGGGGGCTTACTTT.

At least ten counts were recorded for this clonotype. The CDR3 bases are TGTGCCAGCAGCGACCGACAGGGTCTCAATTCACCCCTCCACTTT. Its protein is CASSDRQGLNSPLHF. This sequence joins TRBV9 and TRBJ1-6; 7 bases are shared with TRBD1. With 3 bases clipped from V and 7 bases from J, the junction kept 7 bases outside the gene matches. Germline V gene sequence: CDR1 SGDLS, CDR2 YYNGEE. This CDR3 is built from 15 residues.

This clonotype was seen a few times. The CDR3 reads CASSVDGTGVSYEQYF. The CDR3 DNA reads as TGTGCCAGCAGCGTAGACGGGACAGGGGTCTCCTACGAGCAGTACTTC. The chain recombines TRBV9 with TRBJ2-7, with 10 bases identical to TRBD1. J was trimmed by 0 bases and V by 0 bases; bases with no gene match: 3. In germline, CDR1 is SGDLS, CDR2 YYNGEE. CDR3 size: 16 residues.

CDR3 residues: CASRLQAVGTEAFF. CDR3 nucleotides: TGTGCCAGCCGGTTACAGGCGGTCGGCACTGAAGCTTTCTTT. The chain employs TRBV5-8 and TRBJ1-1, with D possibly matching TRBD1 (5 bases). CDR1 is SGHTS, CDR2 YDEGEE, per germline. The CDR3 runs to 14 residues. Trimming took off 7 bases at V and 4 bases at J, with 17 bases between the two ends. Full variable domain (remainder filled in from reference TRBV5-8 and TRBJ1-1): EAGVTQSPTHLIKTRGQQATLRCSPISGHTSVYWYQQALGLGLQFLLWYDEGEERNRGNFPPRFSGRQFPNYSSELNVNALELEDSALYLCASRLQAVGTEAFFGQGTRLTVV.

There are many counts of this clonotype. The chain recombines TRBV7-6 with TRBJ2-5; TRBD1 might be the D (6 bases). The CDR3 has 15 amino acids. V was pared by 3 bases and J by 1 base, with 12 bases between. The germline V gene encodes CDR1 SGHVS and CDR2 FNYEAQ. The CDR3: CASSFGGQPQETQYF. DNA for the CDR3: TGTGCCAGCAGCTTTGGTGGACAGCCCCAAGAGACCCAGTACTTC.

There are many counts of this clonotype. V gene TRBV5-8 combines with J gene TRBJ2-5; tentatively, D is TRBD1 (6 bases). V was clipped by 4 bases and J by 5 bases, with 12 bases between them. The CDR3 is 13 residues long. CDR1 and CDR2 (germline): SGHTS, YDEGEE. The CDR3 here is CASSRDTGETQYF. The CDR3 DNA follows: TGTGCCAGCAGCCGGGACACTGGGGAGACCCAGTACTTC.

In its sample, this clonotype was seen a few times. This chain links TRBV10-3 with TRBJ1-1; 11 bases fit TRBD1. Germline CDR1 reads ENHRY; CDR2 reads SYGVKD. The CDR3 is 15 residues long. V lost 7 bases, J lost 3 bases, and 7 bases stayed unmatched. CDR3 coding DNA: TGTGCCATCACTGTACCGGGACAGGGGGACACTGAAGCTTTCTTT. It translates to CAITVPGQGDTEAFF.

The chain uses TRBV5-1 and TRBJ1-1; TRBD1 aligns across 10 bases. The CDR3 length is 14 residues. J lost 11 bases, V lost 0 bases, and 7 bases had no gene match. The germline V gene has CDR1 SGHRS and CDR2 YFSETQ. The CDR3 DNA sequence: TGCGCCAGCAGCTTGGTCTGGGACAGGGGTACGGCTTTCTTT. Its translation is CASSLVWDRGTAFF.

V and J are TRBV19 and TRBJ2-7; D possibly corresponds to TRBD2 (6 bases). CDR1 and CDR2 (germline): LNHDA, SQIVND (reference sequence). Trimming left V 4 bases short and J 7 bases short, with 23 bases between. There are 16 residues in the CDR3. CDR3 residues: CASSTAGPRSHFEQYF. Here the CDR3 DNA reads TGTGCCAGTAGTACCGCGGGGCCTCGGAGCCACTTTGAGCAGTACTTC.

This clonotype was counted only a few times. The V and J genes are TRBV7-9 and TRBJ2-7, with a tentative D call TRBD2 (7 bases). V lost 0 bases, J lost 6 bases, and 12 bases lay in between. Germline V gene data show CDR1 as SEHNR and CDR2 as FQNEAQ (reference sequence). This CDR3 has 14 amino acids. The CDR3 DNA follows: TGTGCCAGCAGCTTAGCGTCGGGGGGCTTCGAGCAGTACTTC. Translating gives CASSLASGGFEQYF.

This clonotype was counted only a few times. The chain recombines TRBV4-2 with TRBJ2-5, with D possibly being TRBD2 (7 bases). Trimming shortened V by 5 bases and J by 2 bases, and 12 bases separated the two germline ends. Per germline, CDR1 LGHNA and CDR2 YNFKEQ. This CDR3 is built from 14 residues. The CDR3 DNA is TGTGCCAGCAGCGGGAGGGGGGGGCAAGAGACCCAGTACTTC. It encodes CASSGRGGQETQYF.

The rearrangement joins TRBV20-1 to TRBJ2-1; a possible D gene is TRBD2 (6 bases). Deletions cut 2 bases from V and 4 bases from J, with 6 bases between. Germline V gene data show CDR1 as DFQATT and CDR2 as SNEGSKA (reference sequence). The length of the CDR3 is 12 residues. The CDR3 DNA reads as TGCAGTGCTAGAAGCGGGTACAATGAGCAGTTCTTC. This sequence encodes CSARSGYNEQFF.

This chain links TRBV15 with TRBJ2-7; D is perhaps TRBD1 or TRBD2 (6 bases each). Germline V gene sequence: CDR1 LNHNV, CDR2 YYDKDF (reference sequence). This CDR3 spans 16 amino acids. V shed 1 base and J shed 3 bases, with 16 bases lying between them. The DNA for the CDR3 is TGTGCCACCAGCAGAGGGAGGGGGGCGGAATTCTACGAGCAGTACTTC. Translation gives CATSRGRGAEFYEQYF.

This clonotype showed up many times. The chain has TRBV9 and TRBJ1-4, with a tentative D call TRBD1 (6 bases). V lost 1 base and J 4 bases, leaving 11 bases between the germline ends. This CDR3 contains 15 residues. Germline lookup yields CDR1 SGDLS and CDR2 YYNGEE. This CDR3 reads CASSVQGFGNEKLFF. The CDR3, as DNA: TGTGCCAGCAGCGTACAGGGGTTCGGTAATGAAAAACTGTTTTTT.

In this sample, this clonotype turned up a few times. This rearrangement joins TRBV5-8 to TRBJ1-6; D is possibly TRBD1 (5 bases). The V gene lost 0 bases and the J gene lost 8 bases, with 18 bases spanning the gap. The germline gives CDR1 SGHTS, CDR2 YDEGEE. The CDR3 contains 17 residues. CDR3 region: CASSLGVAGLGYSPLHF. As DNA, the CDR3 is TGTGCCAGCAGCTTGGGTGTGGCGGGGCTCGGCTATTCACCCCTCCACTTT.

J is TRBJ2-5 and V is TRBV9, with D hard to call. The CDR3 is made up of 14 amino acids. V was shortened by 0 bases and J by 7 bases, with 13 bases between the two germline ends. Germline values: CDR1 SGDLS, CDR2 YYNGEE. CDR3 DNA sequence: TGTGCCAGCAGCGTAGAAGACCTACCGACGACCCAGTACTTC. Protein product: CASSVEDLPTTQYF.

As for this clonotype: The junction shows a germline mismatch at one end, possibly a read error. The V gene is TRBV9, the J gene TRBJ2-2; TRBD1 matches 7 bases. From germline, CDR1 is SGDLS and CDR2 YYNGEE. The CDR3 is 15 residues long. The CDR3 nucleotides read TGTGCCAGCAGCAGGGACAGAACGAACACCGGGGAGCTGGTTTTT. Residues: CASSRDRTNTGELVF.

The chain links TRBV2 to TRBJ2-7; 8 nucleotides match TRBD2. CDR1 is SNHLY and CDR2 is FYNNEI in the germline V gene. V gave up 4 bases and J gave up 12 bases; unmatched junction bases: 2. This CDR3 is built from 10 residues. CDR3 in DNA: TGTGCCAGCAGTGCCAGCGGGGGGTACTTC. This translates into CASSASGGYF.